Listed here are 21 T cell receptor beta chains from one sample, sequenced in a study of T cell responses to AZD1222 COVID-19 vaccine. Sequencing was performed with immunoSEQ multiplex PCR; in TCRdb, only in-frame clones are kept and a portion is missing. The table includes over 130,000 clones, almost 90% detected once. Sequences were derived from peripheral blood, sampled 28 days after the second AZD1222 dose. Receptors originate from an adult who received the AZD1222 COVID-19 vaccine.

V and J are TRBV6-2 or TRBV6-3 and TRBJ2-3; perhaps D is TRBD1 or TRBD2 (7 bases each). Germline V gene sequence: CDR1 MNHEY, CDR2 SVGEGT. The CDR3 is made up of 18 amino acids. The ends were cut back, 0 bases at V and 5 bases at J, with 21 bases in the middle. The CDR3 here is CASSYSVFGEGAQDTQYF. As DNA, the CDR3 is TGTGCCAGCAGTTACTCAGTTTTCGGGGAGGGGGCCCAAGATACGCAGTATTTT.

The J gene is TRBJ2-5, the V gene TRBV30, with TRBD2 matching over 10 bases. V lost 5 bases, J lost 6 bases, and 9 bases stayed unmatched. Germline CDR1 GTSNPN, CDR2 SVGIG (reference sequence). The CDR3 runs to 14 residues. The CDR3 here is CAWGRASGSQTQYF. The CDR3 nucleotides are TGTGCCTGGGGTCGGGCTAGCGGGAGTCAGACCCAGTACTTC.

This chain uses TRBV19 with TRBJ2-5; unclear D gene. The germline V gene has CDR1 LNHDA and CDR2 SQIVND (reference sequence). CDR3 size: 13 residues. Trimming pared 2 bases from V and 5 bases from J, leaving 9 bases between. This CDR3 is CASSIQVRETQYF. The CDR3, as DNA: TGTGCCAGTAGTATACAGGTTCGGGAGACCCAGTACTTC.

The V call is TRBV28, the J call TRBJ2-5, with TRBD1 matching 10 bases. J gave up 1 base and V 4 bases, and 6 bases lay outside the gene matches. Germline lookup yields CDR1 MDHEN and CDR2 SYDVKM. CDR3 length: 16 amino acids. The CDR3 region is CASSSRDRGFQETQYF. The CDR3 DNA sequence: TGTGCCAGCAGTTCCCGGGACAGGGGATTCCAAGAGACCCAGTACTTC.

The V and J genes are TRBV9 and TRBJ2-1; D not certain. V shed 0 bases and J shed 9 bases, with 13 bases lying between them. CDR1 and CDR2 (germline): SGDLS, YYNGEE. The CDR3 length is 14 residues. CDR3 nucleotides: TGTGCCAGCAGCGTAGGTGTAGGGTTCAGTGAGCAGTTCTTC. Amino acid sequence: CASSVGVGFSEQFF.

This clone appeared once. This CDR3 is CASSRSGQSSYNSPLHF. The CDR3 DNA reads TGCGCCAGCAGCCGGTCGGGTCAGAGCTCCTATAATTCACCCCTCCACTTT. The chain employs TRBV4-1 and TRBJ1-6; D uncertain. Germline CDR1 MGHRA, CDR2 YSYEKL. The CDR3 length is 17 residues. The V gene lost 4 bases and the J gene lost 0 bases, with 13 bases spanning the gap.

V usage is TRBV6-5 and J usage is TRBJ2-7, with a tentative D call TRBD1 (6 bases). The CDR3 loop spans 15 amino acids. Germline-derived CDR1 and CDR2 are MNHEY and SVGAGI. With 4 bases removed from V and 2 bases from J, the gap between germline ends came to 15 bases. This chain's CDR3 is CASSSLSRDTYEQYV. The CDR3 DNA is TGTGCCAGCAGTTCCCTCAGCCGGGACACCTACGAGCAGTACGTC.

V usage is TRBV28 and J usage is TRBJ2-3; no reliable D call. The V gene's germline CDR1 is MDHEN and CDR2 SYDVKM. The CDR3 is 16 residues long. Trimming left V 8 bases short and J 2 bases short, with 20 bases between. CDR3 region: CASPPEPGRYTDTQYF. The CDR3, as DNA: TGTGCCAGCCCACCGGAACCGGGCAGATACACAGATACGCAGTATTTT.

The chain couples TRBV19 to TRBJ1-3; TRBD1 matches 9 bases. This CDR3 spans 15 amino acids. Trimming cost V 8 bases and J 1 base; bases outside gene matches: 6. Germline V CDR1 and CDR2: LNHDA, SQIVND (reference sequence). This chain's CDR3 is CASGIGTGSGNTIYF. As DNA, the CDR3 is TGTGCCAGTGGGATTGGGACAGGGTCTGGAAACACCATATATTTT.

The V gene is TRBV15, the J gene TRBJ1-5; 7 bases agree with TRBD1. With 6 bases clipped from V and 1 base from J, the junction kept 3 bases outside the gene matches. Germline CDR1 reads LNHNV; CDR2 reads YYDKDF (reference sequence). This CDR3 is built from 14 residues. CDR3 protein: CATRKTGSNQPQHF. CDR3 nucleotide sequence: TGTGCCACCAGGAAGACAGGGAGCAATCAGCCCCAGCATTTT.

In nucleotides, the CDR3 is TGTGCCATCAGTAACGGACAGGGGGTGAGTTCACCCCTCCACTTT. This sequence encodes CAISNGQGVSSPLHF. This rearrangement joins TRBV10-3 to TRBJ1-6, with TRBD1 identical over 10 bases. The trim removed 5 bases at V and 9 bases at J, leaving 7 bases unmatched. This CDR3 comprises 15 residues. Germline loops: CDR1 ENHRY, CDR2 SYGVKD.

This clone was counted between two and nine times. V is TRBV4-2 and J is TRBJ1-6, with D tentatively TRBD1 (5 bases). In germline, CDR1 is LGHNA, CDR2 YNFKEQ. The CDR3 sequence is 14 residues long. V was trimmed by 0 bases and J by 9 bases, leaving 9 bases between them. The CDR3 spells CASSQDERGSPLHF. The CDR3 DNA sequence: TGTGCCAGCAGCCAAGACGAGAGGGGTTCACCCCTCCACTTT.

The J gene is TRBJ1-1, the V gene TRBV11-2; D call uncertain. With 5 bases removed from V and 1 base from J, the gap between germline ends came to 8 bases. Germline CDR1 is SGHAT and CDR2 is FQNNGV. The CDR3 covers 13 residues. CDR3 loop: CASSAQENTEAFF. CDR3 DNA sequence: TGTGCCAGCAGCGCCCAGGAGAACACTGAAGCTTTCTTT.

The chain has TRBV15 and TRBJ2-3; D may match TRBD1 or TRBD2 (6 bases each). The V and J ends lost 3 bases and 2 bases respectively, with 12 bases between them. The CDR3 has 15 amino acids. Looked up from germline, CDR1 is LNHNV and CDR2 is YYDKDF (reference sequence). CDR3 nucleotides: TGTGCCACCAGCAGCCCCGGGGGCCCCACAGATACGCAGTATTTT. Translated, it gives CATSSPGGPTDTQYF.

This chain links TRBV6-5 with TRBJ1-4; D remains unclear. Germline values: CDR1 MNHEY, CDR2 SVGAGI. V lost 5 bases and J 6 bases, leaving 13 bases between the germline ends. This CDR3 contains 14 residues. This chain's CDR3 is CASSPLGGYEKLFF. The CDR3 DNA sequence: TGTGCCAGCAGTCCGCTGGGAGGATATGAAAAACTGTTTTTT.

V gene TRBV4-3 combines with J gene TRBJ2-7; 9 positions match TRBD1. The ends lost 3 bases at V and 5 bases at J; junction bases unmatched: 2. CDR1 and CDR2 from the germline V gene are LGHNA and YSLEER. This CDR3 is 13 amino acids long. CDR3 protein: CASSQRTGDEQYF. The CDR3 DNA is TGCGCCAGCAGCCAGAGGACAGGGGACGAGCAGTACTTC.

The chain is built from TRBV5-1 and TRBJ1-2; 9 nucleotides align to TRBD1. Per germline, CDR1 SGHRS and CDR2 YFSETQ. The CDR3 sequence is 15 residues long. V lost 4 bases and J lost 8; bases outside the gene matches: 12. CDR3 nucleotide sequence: TGCGCCAGCAGCCTAGGGGACAGGGTACGGGAAGGCTACACCTTC. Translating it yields CASSLGDRVREGYTF.

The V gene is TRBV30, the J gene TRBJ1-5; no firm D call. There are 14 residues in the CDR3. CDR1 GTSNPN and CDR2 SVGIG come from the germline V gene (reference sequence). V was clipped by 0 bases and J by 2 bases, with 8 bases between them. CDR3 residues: CAWSVRGRNQPQHF. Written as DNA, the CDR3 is TGTGCCTGGAGTGTACGGGGTCGCAATCAGCCCCAGCATTTT.

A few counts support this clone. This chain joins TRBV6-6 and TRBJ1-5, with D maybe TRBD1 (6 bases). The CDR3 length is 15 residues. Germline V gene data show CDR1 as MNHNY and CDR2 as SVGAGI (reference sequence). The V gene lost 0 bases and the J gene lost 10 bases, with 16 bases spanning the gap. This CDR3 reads CASSYSRGDRDPQHF. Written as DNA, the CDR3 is TGTGCCAGCAGTTACTCGAGGGGGGACCGGGATCCCCAGCATTTT.

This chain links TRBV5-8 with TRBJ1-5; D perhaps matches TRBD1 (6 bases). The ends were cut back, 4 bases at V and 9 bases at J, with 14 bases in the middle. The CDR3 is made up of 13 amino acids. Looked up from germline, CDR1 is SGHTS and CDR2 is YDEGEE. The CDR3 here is CASSNHRVSPQHF. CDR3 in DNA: TGTGCCAGCAGCAATCACAGGGTTTCGCCCCAGCATTTT.

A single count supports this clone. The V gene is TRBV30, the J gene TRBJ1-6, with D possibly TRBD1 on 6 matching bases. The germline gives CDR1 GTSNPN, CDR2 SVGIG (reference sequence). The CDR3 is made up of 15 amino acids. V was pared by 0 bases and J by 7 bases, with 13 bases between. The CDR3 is CAWSVVGGGNSPLHF. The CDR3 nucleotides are TGTGCCTGGAGTGTAGTCGGGGGCGGAAATTCACCCCTCCACTTT. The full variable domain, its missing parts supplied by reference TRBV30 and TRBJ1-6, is SQTIHQWPATLVQPVGSPLSLECTVEGTSNPNLYWYRQAAGRGLQLLFYSVGIGQISSEVPQNLSASRPQDRQFILSSKKLLLSDSGFYLCAWSVVGGGNSPLHFGNGTRLTVT.